The clone carrying this T cell receptor (beta chain) was counted between two and nine times. The antigen remains undetermined. V shed 5 bases and J shed 4 bases, with 14 bases lying between them. CDR1 and CDR2 (germline): SEHNR, FQNEAQ (reference sequence). There are 14 residues in the CDR3. Profiled with immunoSEQ multiplex PCR; TCRdb holds only in-frame clones, not every one. The sample includes some 200,000 clones, around 84% of them seen just once. The data originate from a study of cytomegalovirus exposure and HLA in healthy donors. Broader study findings: The tendency of first-cohort TCR clusters to co-occur in the 90 to 150 validation repertoires was the finding of a later analysis.

This clonotype was obtained from a woman aged 25 to 39 in good health and CMV-seropositive. The specimen was PBMCs. The chain employs TRBV7-9 and TRBJ1-2; D remains unclear. CDR3 protein: CASSPQTQSYGYTF. As DNA, the CDR3 is TGTGCCAGCAGCCCGCAAACACAGAGCTATGGCTACACCTTC.